What follows are 3 T cell receptor beta chains derived from one specimen sequenced in a study of blood T cell repertoires in COVID-19. Sequenced by immunoSEQ multiplex PCR; TCRdb stores in-frame clones only, minus some. Among 120,000 or so clones listed, 70% to 90% were seen once. The specimen was peripheral blood. These receptors were obtained from a woman aged 60 to 75 with acute or convalescent COVID-19.

The genes are TRBV9 and TRBJ1-3, with D hard to call. This CDR3 contains 13 residues. CDR1 and CDR2 (germline): SGDLS, YYNGEE. V lost 0 bases to trimming and J lost 4 bases, with 5 bases between them. DNA for the CDR3: TGTGCCAGCAGCGTAGAACAGGGAAACACCATATATTTT. Translated: CASSVEQGNTIYF.

The V gene is TRBV29-1, the J gene TRBJ1-2; D not resolved. V was trimmed by 0 bases and J by 7 bases, leaving 9 bases between them. This CDR3 spans 12 amino acids. From germline, CDR1 is SQVTM and CDR2 ANQGSEA. The CDR3 sequence: CSVEDLPGGYTF. CDR3 coding DNA: TGCAGCGTTGAAGATCTCCCGGGTGGCTACACCTTC.

DNA of the CDR3: TGTGCCAGCAGCCAAATGTCCCAGGCGGGGAATGAGCAGTTCTTC. Its protein is CASSQMSQAGNEQFF. The V gene is TRBV3-1 (or the pseudogene TRBV3-2), the J gene TRBJ2-1; D is perhaps TRBD2 (6 bases). The length of the CDR3 is 15 residues. V shed 2 bases and J shed 7 bases, with 15 bases lying between them. The germline CDR1 and CDR2 sequences are LGHDT and YNNKEL (reference sequence).